These 3 T cell receptor beta chains originate from one sample sequenced in a study of OX40 agonist ivuxolimab in advanced cancers. Libraries were prepared by immunoSEQ multiplex PCR; TCRdb keeps only in-frame clonotypes and omits some of them. Of approximately 60,000 clones in the sample, more than 85% were seen once. The material sequenced was CD4+ or CD8+ T cells sorted from blood, taken in a trial of the OX40 agonist ivuxolimab. These receptors all stem from an adult with an advanced solid tumor such as melanoma, head and neck, liver or kidney cancer.

J is TRBJ1-2 and V is TRBV6-4; TRBD1 is a possible D gene (5 bases). The CDR3 is made up of 11 amino acids. Germline CDR1 and CDR2: MRHNA and SNTAGT. The V gene lost 6 bases and the J gene lost 10 bases, with 12 bases spanning the gap. The CDR3 sequence: CASREGYVYTF. CDR3 nucleotide sequence: TGTGCCAGCAGGGAGGGGTACGTCTACACCTTC.

The table lists this clone with a count of one. CDR3 sequence: CASSLFGGGADTQYF. For the CDR3, the DNA is TGTGCCAGCAGCTTATTTGGAGGAGGAGCAGATACGCAGTATTTT. The chain couples TRBV7-9 to TRBJ2-3; tentative D call: TRBD2 (5 bases). V was clipped by 2 bases and J by 4 bases, with 13 bases between them. The CDR3 runs 15 residues. CDR1 is SEHNR, CDR2 FQNEAQ, per germline (reference sequence).

The rearrangement joins TRBV7-2 to TRBJ2-1; the D is unclear. The CDR3 has 12 amino acids. Per germline, CDR1 SGHTA and CDR2 FQGNSA. Trimming cost V 5 bases and J 10 bases, with 12 bases left between them. CDR3 bases: TGTGCCAGCAGCCCCGCGGTAAACGAGCAGTTCTTC. Protein sequence: CASSPAVNEQFF.